The 29 T cell receptor beta chains given below trace back to one sample, sequenced in a study of shared clonotypes between healthy human individuals. Sequencing was performed with immunoSEQ multiplex PCR; in TCRdb, only in-frame clones are kept and a portion is missing. The sample has 2,500,000 or so clones; 80% to 95% are singletons. Sequencing used naive CD4+ T cells from PBMCs. Subset given: CD45RA+ positively selected. Every receptor here comes from a man younger than 35 in good health. Some clones in this sample may be carry-over from other donors' samples.

The CDR3 here is CASRSSGTGGGYTF. For the CDR3, the DNA is TGTGCCAGCAGGTCCTCCGGGACAGGAGGTGGCTACACCTTC. The chain uses TRBV6-5 and TRBJ1-2; TRBD1 agrees at 8 bases. V was clipped by 6 bases and J by 7 bases; unmatched bases: 10. CDR1 is MNHEY, CDR2 SVGAGI, per germline. CDR3 length: 14 amino acids.

The chain couples TRBV4-1 to TRBJ1-2, with TRBD1 identical over 9 bases. Germline V gene lookup returns CDR1 MGHRA and CDR2 YSYEKL. This CDR3 spans 15 amino acids. Trimming took 1 base from V and 8 from J; bases not matched to a gene: 8. CDR3 amino acids: CASSQGTGGLGGYTF. For the CDR3, the DNA is TGCGCCAGCAGCCAAGGTACAGGGGGCTTGGGGGGCTACACCTTC.

The rearrangement joins TRBV6-1 to TRBJ2-3; D possibly corresponds to TRBD1 (5 bases). The length of the CDR3 is 15 residues. Germline V CDR1 and CDR2: MNHNS, SASEGT. The V gene lost 6 bases and the J gene lost 6 bases, with 19 bases spanning the gap. The CDR3 nucleotides read TGTGCCAGCAGGGCCATGCATTACCCAGGGGATACGCAGTATTTT. Amino acid sequence: CASRAMHYPGDTQYF.

In regard to this clone: The same CDR3 can be traced to other DNA sequences in this sample. The chain recombines TRBV7-3 with TRBJ1-2; the match to TRBD1 covers 10 bases. With V trimmed by 1 base and J by 6 bases, 11 bases remained unmatched. Germline CDR1 and CDR2: SGHTA and FQGTGA. The CDR3 extends over 17 amino acids. CDR3 sequence reads: CASSLMGQGQRYNGYTF. In nucleotides, the CDR3 is TGTGCCAGCAGCTTAATGGGACAGGGGCAAAGATATAATGGCTACACCTTC.

This chain links TRBV5-1 with TRBJ2-5, with D possibly being TRBD1 (5 bases). CDR1 is SGHRS, CDR2 YFSETQ, per germline. The V gene lost 0 bases and the J gene lost 0 bases, with 9 bases spanning the gap. The CDR3 length is 15 residues. The CDR3 here is CASSLGPRDQETQYF. Written as DNA, the CDR3 is TGCGCCAGCAGCTTGGGTCCCAGGGACCAAGAGACCCAGTACTTC.

The CDR3 loop is CASSLGGRYNEKLFF. As DNA, the CDR3 is TGCGCCAGCAGCTTGGGAGGAAGGTATAATGAAAAACTGTTTTTT. The V gene is TRBV5-1, the J gene TRBJ1-4; D not certain. Germline V gene sequence: CDR1 SGHRS, CDR2 YFSETQ. Between the trimmed V and J ends, which lost 0 bases and 4 bases, there was a span of 10 bases. This CDR3 has 15 residues.

The chain combines TRBV29-1 with TRBJ1-1; D unresolved. Germline V CDR1 and CDR2: SQVTM, ANQGSEA. The CDR3 runs 13 residues. V was clipped by 2 bases and J by 2 bases, with 9 bases between them. The CDR3 reads CSVEQAVNTEAFF. DNA of the CDR3: TGCAGCGTTGAACAGGCGGTTAACACTGAAGCTTTCTTT. Together with reference TRBV29-1 and TRBJ1-1, the CDR3 gives the full variable domain: SAVISQKPSRDICQRGTSLTIQCQVDSQVTMMFWYRQQPGQSLTLIATANQGSEATYESGFVIDKFPISRPNLTFSTLTVSNMSPEDSSIYLCSVEQAVNTEAFFGQGTRLTVV.

This chain joins TRBV29-1 and TRBJ2-6, with 11 bases aligning to TRBD1. The V gene end was trimmed by 6 bases and the J gene end by 12 bases; junction bases not matched to a gene: 19. The V gene's germline CDR1 is SQVTM and CDR2 ANQGSEA. CDR3 length: 17 residues. In DNA form, the CDR3 reads TGCAGCGTCGCTACCACCGGGACAGGGGGAATGGCGAGCGTCCTGACTTTC. Translated: CSVATTGTGGMASVLTF.

This clone was seen only once. Written as DNA, the CDR3 is TGCGCCAGCGGGCGGGGTCCCTTAAGCACAGATACGCAGTATTTT. This gives the protein CASGRGPLSTDTQYF. This chain links TRBV5-1 with TRBJ2-3; TRBD2 might be the D (6 bases). CDR3 length: 15 amino acids. Germline CDR1 is SGHRS and CDR2 is YFSETQ. Trimming shortened V by 7 bases and J by 0 bases, and 15 bases separated the two germline ends.

This rearrangement joins TRBV2 to TRBJ1-6; unclear D gene. Germline V CDR1 and CDR2: SNHLY, FYNNEI. The CDR3 totals 16 residues. V shed 7 bases and J shed 2 bases, with 15 bases lying between them. Here the CDR3 DNA reads TGTGCCAGCATTGAGACAAGGCCCACCTATAATTCACCCCTCCACTTT. It is translated as CASIETRPTYNSPLHF.

The gene calls are TRBV19 and TRBJ2-1; 12 bases are a match to TRBD1. CDR1 is LNHDA, CDR2 SQIVND, per germline (reference sequence). This CDR3 is built from 16 residues. Germline trimming cut 1 base from V and 7 bases from J; bases unmatched to any gene: 5. The CDR3 protein is CASSIGGTGGGNEQFF. CDR3 nucleotide sequence: TGTGCCAGTAGTATAGGCGGGACAGGGGGCGGGAATGAGCAGTTCTTC.

This clone has just one count. This chain's CDR3 is CASRMTPTAYNEQFF. CDR3 DNA: TGCGCCAGCAGAATGACTCCAACGGCTTACAATGAGCAGTTCTTC. The chain employs TRBV4-1 and TRBJ2-1; D not resolved. Trimming removed 6 bases at V and 4 bases at J, with 16 bases between. Germline-derived CDR1 and CDR2 are MGHRA and YSYEKL. The CDR3 has 15 residues.

This chain uses TRBV29-1 with TRBJ1-1, with D unclear. Looked up from germline, CDR1 is SQVTM and CDR2 is ANQGSEA. V was trimmed by 8 bases and J by 1 base, leaving 17 bases between them. CDR3 length: 14 residues. For the CDR3, the DNA is TGCAGCCACGGCCCGGACCCTTGGAACACTGAAGCTTTCTTT. This gives the protein CSHGPDPWNTEAFF.

This chain joins TRBV4-2 and TRBJ2-7, with 11 positions matching TRBD2. CDR3 length: 16 residues. The germline V gene has CDR1 LGHNA and CDR2 YNFKEQ. J lost 6 bases, V lost 5 bases, and 12 bases had no gene match. The CDR3 sequence: CASSSGTSGTHREQYF. Written as DNA, the CDR3 is TGTGCCAGCAGCTCGGGGACTAGCGGAACCCACCGCGAGCAGTACTTC.

The chain has TRBV5-1 and TRBJ2-1; 10 bases fit TRBD2. Germline V gives CDR1 SGHRS, CDR2 YFSETQ. J was trimmed by 5 bases and V by 0 bases; bases with no gene match: 2. CDR3 size: 15 residues. As DNA, the CDR3 is TGCGCCAGCAGCTTGGAACTAGCGGGAAACAATGAGCAGTTCTTC. Its translation is CASSLELAGNNEQFF.

Worth noting for this clone: The same CDR3 can be traced to other DNA sequences in this sample. V is TRBV29-1 and J is TRBJ1-1; D remains unclear. The CDR3 consists of 12 residues. Germline V gene sequence: CDR1 SQVTM, CDR2 ANQGSEA. Deletions cut 3 bases from V and 2 bases from J, with 7 bases between. The CDR3: CSVDRTNTEAFF. The CDR3 DNA follows: TGCAGCGTTGACCGCACAAACACTGAAGCTTTCTTT.

In the case of this clone: In the same sample, other DNA sequences code for this CDR3. The chain joins TRBV5-1 to TRBJ2-5; no firm D call. Trimming cost V 0 bases and J 5 bases, with 11 bases left between them. CDR3 length: 14 amino acids. Germline CDR1 SGHRS, CDR2 YFSETQ. CDR3 bases: TGCGCCAGCAGCTTGGCCGCACCGGGCGAGACCCAGTACTTC. It yields the protein CASSLAAPGETQYF.

This clone showed up just a few times. The chain links TRBV5-1 to TRBJ1-1; 8 bases match TRBD1. The CDR3 runs 13 residues. The trim removed 0 bases at V and 7 bases at J, leaving 2 bases unmatched. Per the germline V gene, CDR1 is SGHRS and CDR2 is YFSETQ. The CDR3 here is CASSLVGTGEAFF. In DNA, the CDR3 is TGCGCCAGCAGCTTGGTTGGGACAGGTGAAGCTTTCTTT.

The chain has TRBV28 and TRBJ2-1; 10 nucleotides line up with TRBD2. The CDR3 has 15 residues. Germline trimming cut 2 bases from V and 4 bases from J; bases unmatched to any gene: 2. The germline CDR1 and CDR2 sequences are MDHEN and SYDVKM. The CDR3 loop reads CASSLGTSVYNEQFF. In nucleotides, the CDR3 is TGTGCCAGCAGTTTAGGGACTAGCGTTTACAATGAGCAGTTCTTC. The full variable domain, its missing parts supplied by reference TRBV28 and TRBJ2-1, is DVKVTQSSRYLVKRTGEKVFLECVQDMDHENMFWYRQDPGLGLRLIYFSYDVKMKEKGDIPEGYSVSREKKERFSLILESASTNQTSMYLCASSLGTSVYNEQFFGPGTRLTVL.

The chain couples TRBV29-1 to TRBJ2-5; D might be TRBD2 (6 bases). V shed 5 bases and J shed 7 bases, with 17 bases lying between them. The CDR3 covers 13 residues. The V gene's germline CDR1 is SQVTM and CDR2 ANQGSEA. The CDR3 here is CSVPLRGAGTQYF. CDR3 bases: TGCAGCGTTCCATTGCGGGGAGCCGGGACCCAGTACTTC.

The rearrangement links TRBV6-5 to TRBJ2-1; D not certain. V was pared by 8 bases and J by 4 bases, with 9 bases between. This CDR3 has 12 residues. The germline V gene has CDR1 MNHEY and CDR2 SVGAGI. CDR3 protein: CASGFGYNEQFF. The CDR3 DNA reads TGTGCCAGCGGATTTGGGTACAATGAGCAGTTCTTC.

The chain has TRBV19 and TRBJ2-3, with 9 bases fitting TRBD2. This CDR3 is built from 18 residues. V dropped 8 bases and J dropped 7; count of bases not matched to a gene: 22. Per the germline V gene, CDR1 is LNHDA and CDR2 is SQIVND (reference sequence). The CDR3 protein is CASRVDQNGLAGRYTQYF. The CDR3 nucleotides read TGTGCCAGTCGGGTAGACCAAAACGGCCTAGCGGGACGATATACGCAGTATTTT.

The table lists this clone with a count of one. This sequence joins TRBV28 and TRBJ2-3; 9 bases line up with TRBD2. This CDR3 is 15 amino acids long. CDR1 MDHEN and CDR2 SYDVKM come from the germline V gene. Unmatched junction bases numbered 5, after V lost 5 bases and J lost 2 bases. As DNA, the CDR3 is TGTGCCAGCAGTCGAGCGGGGGGAGACACAGATACGCAGTATTTT. Translated, it gives CASSRAGGDTDTQYF.

The V and J genes are TRBV30 and TRBJ1-5; D not certain. This CDR3 is 13 amino acids long. CDR1 and CDR2 (germline): GTSNPN, SVGIG (reference sequence). The CDR3 DNA sequence: TGTGCTTCTCTGGGGATTAGCAATCAGCCCCAGCATTTT. Protein: CASLGISNQPQHF.

This clone was detected once. The rearrangement links TRBV28 to TRBJ2-7; weak D call: TRBD1 (6 bases). From germline, CDR1 is MDHEN and CDR2 SYDVKM. The length of the CDR3 is 13 residues. Deletions cut 8 bases from V and 2 bases from J, with 13 bases between. The CDR3 nucleotides are TGTGCCAGCCGGGACACGGAGACCTACGAGCAGTACTTC. Its protein product is CASRDTETYEQYF.

This chain connects TRBV4-3 to TRBJ1-1, with D maybe TRBD1 (6 bases). Per the germline V gene, CDR1 is LGHNA and CDR2 is YSLEER. The CDR3 length is 15 residues. Trimming shortened V by 0 bases and J by 2 bases, and 10 bases separated the two germline ends. Here the CDR3 DNA reads TGCGCCAGCAGCCAAGAGCAGGGGCGCAACACTGAAGCTTTCTTT. Protein: CASSQEQGRNTEAFF.

The V call is TRBV18, the J call TRBJ2-2; 7 nucleotides match TRBD2. This CDR3 spans 16 amino acids. V lost 5 bases, J lost 0 bases, and 6 bases stayed unmatched. Germline-derived CDR1 and CDR2 are KGHSH and LQKENI. CDR3 in DNA: TGTGCCAGCTCATCACGGACTAGGGCGAACACCGGGGAGCTGTTTTTT. Translation gives CASSSRTRANTGELFF.

This rearrangement joins TRBV9 to TRBJ1-6, with 8 bases fitting TRBD1. The CDR3 is 13 amino acids. J gave up 7 bases and V 7 bases, and 4 bases lay outside the gene matches. Germline lookup yields CDR1 SGDLS and CDR2 YYNGEE. The DNA for the CDR3 is TGTGCCAGCTCCCGGGACAGGAATTCACCCCTCCACTTT. Its protein product is CASSRDRNSPLHF.

DNA of the CDR3: TGCGCCAGCAGTCCCACGGGGGTTGTCAATCAGCCCCAGCATTTT. Translated: CASSPTGVVNQPQHF. The rearrangement links TRBV4-1 to TRBJ1-5; a weak D match, TRBD1 (5 bases). The CDR3 totals 15 residues. Germline V lookup: CDR1 MGHRA, CDR2 YSYEKL. Trimming left V 6 bases short and J 3 bases short, with 15 bases between.